A single sample is the source of the 16 T cell receptor beta chains below, sequenced in a study of tumor and adjacent non-tumor tissue in lung cancer. A modified ARM-PCR protocol with three rounds of nested PCR amplified TCRbeta. TCRdb reanalysed the multiplex PCR reads using MiXCR and keeps one entry per CDR3 protein. The sample includes under 140,000 distinct CDR3 sequences, about 80% of them seen just once. This sample's RNA came from whole unsorted tissue. The sequencing input was lung tumor tissue. Receptors were obtained from a man aged 70-80 years with non-small cell lung cancer.

Note on this clonotype: A read error may explain this, as a much larger clone is one base away. V usage is TRBV28 and J usage is TRBJ1-5; the D gene is possibly TRBD1 (5 bases). The J call may be wrong; the DNA end is better matched by TRBJ2-3. The CDR3 has 12 amino acids. Germline V gives CDR1 MDHEN, CDR2 SYDVKM. This chain's CDR3 is CASTPQGQPQYF. The CDR3 nucleotides are TGTGCCAGCACCCCGCAGGGCCAGCCCCAGTATTTT.

Points on this clonotype: The CDR3 ends on some other residue instead of the conserved phenylalanine or tryptophan, so this is likely a read error. The chain uses TRBV11-3 and TRBJ1-1; D is possibly TRBD1 (5 bases). The CDR3 totals 13 residues. CDR1 and CDR2 from the germline V gene are SGHNT and YENEEA. The CDR3 sequence is CTISFRVNTEAFI. In nucleotides, the CDR3 is TGTACCATCAGCTTCAGGGTGAACACTGAAGCTTTCATT.

In its sample, this clonotype was seen once. A much larger clone differs from this one at a single base, so this may be a read error. V usage is TRBV20-1 and J usage is TRBJ1-5; 7 nucleotides line up with TRBD1. CDR1 is DFQATT and CDR2 is SNEGSKA in the germline V gene (reference sequence). This CDR3 contains 17 residues. V lost 5 bases to trimming and J lost 2 bases; unmatched junction nucleotides: 15. The CDR3 region is CSACRGQRTLGNQPQHF. CDR3 in DNA: TGCAGTGCTTGTAGGGGGCAGCGGACTTTGGGCAATCAGCCCCAGCATTTT.

Points on this clonotype: The conserved phenylalanine or tryptophan is not found at the CDR3 terminus, so this likely reflects a read error. The V call is TRBV5-5, the J call TRBJ2-7, with 10 bases identical to TRBD1. Per the germline V gene, CDR1 is SGHKS and CDR2 is YYEKEE (reference sequence). The length of the CDR3 is 12 residues. CDR3 coding DNA: TGTACCAGCAACTGGGACAGGGGCGAGCAGTACATC. Amino acid sequence: CTSNWDRGEQYI.

The chain uses TRBV5-4 and TRBJ2-5; D gene uncertain. The CDR3 totals 14 residues. Trimming removed 4 bases from V and 5 bases from J, with 15 bases in between. The germline CDR1 and CDR2 sequences are SGHNT and YYREEE (reference sequence). DNA of the CDR3: TGTGCCAGCAGCGTCGCAGGACCGCATGAGACCCAGTACTTC. Protein sequence: CASSVAGPHETQYF.

On this clonotype itself: A read error may explain this, as a much larger clone is one base away. The chain combines TRBV14 with TRBJ1-4; TRBD1 is a possible D gene (6 bases). Germline V gene sequence: CDR1 SGHDN, CDR2 FVKESK. CDR3 size: 20 residues. CDR3 amino acids: CANSLTRWSGPRGANEKLFF. CDR3 bases: TGTGCCAACAGCCTAACTCGGTGGTCAGGGCCCAGGGGAGCTAATGAAAAACTGTTTTTT. The whole variable domain, filled in from reference TRBV14 and TRBJ1-4, reads EAGVTQFPSHSVIEKGQTVTLRCDPISGHDNLYWYRRVMGKEIKFLLHFVKESKQDESGMPNNRFLAERTGGTYSTLKVQPAELEDSGVYFCANSLTRWSGPRGANEKLFFGSGTQLSVL.

V usage is TRBV25-1 and J usage is TRBJ2-1; D gene unclear. V was cut by 1 base and J by 6 bases, with 19 bases left in between. Germline assignment: CDR1 MGHDK and CDR2 SYGVNS. CDR3 length equals 17 residues. CDR3 nucleotides: TGTGCCAGCAGTGAATTAGGACGGGTAGGGTCAGGCAATGAGCAGTTCTTC. Protein sequence: CASSELGRVGSGNEQFF.

For this clonotype: This could be a read error, since a much larger clone is one nucleotide away. The chain is built from TRBV20-1 and TRBJ2-5; D is possibly TRBD2 (6 bases). V lost 6 bases and J lost 2, with 16 bases in between. The germline V gene encodes CDR1 DFQATT and CDR2 SNEGSKA (reference sequence). This CDR3 has 14 amino acids. Written as DNA, the CDR3 is TGCAGTGCCCCGGATGTTGGGGGGCAAGAGACCCAGTACTTC. Translating gives CSAPDVGGQETQYF.

To note about this clonotype: No conserved phenylalanine or tryptophan ends this CDR3, so it is likely a read error. This chain connects TRBV30 to TRBJ2-7; possible D gene TRBD2, 6 bases. Trimming pared 1 base from V and 3 bases from J, leaving 22 bases between. The length of the CDR3 is 17 residues. CDR1 is GTSNPN, CDR2 SVGIG, per germline (reference sequence). CDR3 sequence: CAWSGTLAGCLFYEQYS. DNA of the CDR3: TGTGCCTGGAGTGGAACGCTGGCGGGATGCCTCTTCTACGAGCAGTACTCC.

A word on this clonotype: The junction departs from germline at one end; a sequencing error may be responsible. The chain recombines TRBV29-1 with TRBJ1-6; TRBD1 is a possible D gene (5 bases). From germline, CDR1 is SQVTM and CDR2 ANQGSEA. The CDR3 runs to 12 residues. CDR3 nucleotide sequence: TGCAACGTTGTGGGGGGTCAGTCACCCCTCCACTTT. It encodes CNVVGGQSPLHF.

About this clonotype itself: One end of the junction fails to match germline, which may point to a read error. The chain joins TRBV5-6 to TRBJ2-3; no clear D gene. In germline, CDR1 is SGHDT, CDR2 YYEEEE. The length of the CDR3 is 15 residues. The CDR3 here is CAGGLGPRGTDTQYF. The CDR3 bases are TGTGCCGGCGGCTTGGGCCCGCGAGGTACAGATACACAGTATTTT.

V and J are TRBV20-1 and TRBJ2-3; D might be TRBD1 or TRBD2, each matching 5 bases. Germline V gene data show CDR1 as DFQATT and CDR2 as SNEGSKA (reference sequence). Trimming took 7 bases from V and 4 from J, leaving 9 bases between them. The length of the CDR3 is 11 residues. CDR3 coding DNA: TGCAGTGGAGGGGATTCAGATACGCAGTATTTT. Protein: CSGGDSDTQYF.

About this clonotype: One end of the junction is discordant with germline, which a read error may explain. CDR3 protein: CTSSSGQGTHTVYF. The CDR3 bases are TGCACCAGCAGCTCGGGACAGGGGACGCACACCGTATATTTT. V is TRBV5-1 and J is TRBJ1-3; 10 nucleotides agree with TRBD1. Germline V CDR1 and CDR2: SGHRS, YFSETQ. The CDR3 runs to 14 residues.

In regard to this clonotype: At one end, the junction sequence differs from germline, possibly due to a read error. The rearrangement uses TRBV6-5 and TRBJ1-6; TRBD1 might be the D (5 bases). The CDR3 consists of 13 residues. The germline CDR1 and CDR2 sequences are MNHEY and SVGAGI. The CDR3 spells CASSDRLNSLLHF. In DNA form, the CDR3 reads TGTGCTAGCAGTGACAGATTAAATTCACTCCTCCACTTT.

This clonotype was seen a handful of times. This may come from a read error, since a much larger clone is one base off. The chain joins TRBV20-1 to TRBJ2-7; 7 bases map to TRBD1. The CDR3 spans 14 residues. The V gene's germline CDR1 is DFQATT and CDR2 SNEGSKA (reference sequence). The CDR3 sequence: CSTRDMRTGYEQYF. The CDR3 coding sequence is TGCAGTACTAGAGATATGAGGACAGGCTACGAGCAGTACTTC.

The V gene is TRBV6-5, the J gene TRBJ2-6, with D maybe TRBD2 (5 bases). The CDR3 length is 16 residues. CDR1 MNHEY and CDR2 SVGAGI come from the germline V gene. V was trimmed by 4 bases and J by 4 bases, leaving 14 bases between them. The CDR3 sequence: CASSSAELAGANVLTF. The CDR3 DNA is TGTGCCAGCAGTTCCGCAGAGCTAGCCGGGGCCAACGTCCTGACTTTC.